This TCR beta chain stems from a study of cytomegalovirus exposure and HLA in healthy donors. Findings and limits, study-wide: Rare TCR sequences predominated, though certain public TCRs were found in many donors. Likely technical artifact: a cluster of highly shared sequence variants. According to an earlier analysis, most TCR beta V segments yielded productive rearrangements about 90% or about 30% of the time.

The PCR employed 60 Vbeta primers together with 13 Jbeta primers. Sequenced by immunoSEQ multiplex PCR; TCRdb stores in-frame clones only, minus some. The data hold almost 95,000 clones, with more than 60% observed a single time. This CDR3 region has 13 residues. CDR1 SGHRS and CDR2 YFSETQ come from the germline V gene. Trimming shortened V by 1 base and J by 4 bases, and 9 bases separated the two germline ends. This clone was counted a few times. Its antigen is undetermined. The receptor was isolated from a man aged 30 to 45 in good health and CMV-seronegative. Sequenced sample: PBMCs. The chain combines TRBV5-1 with TRBJ2-7, with D possibly being TRBD1 (6 bases). CDR3 sequence (DNA): TGCGCCAGCAGCTTGACAGGGACGTACGAGCAGTACTTC. Protein product: CASSLTGTYEQYF.